The entry that follows covers one T cell receptor (beta chain) sequence. Its antigen is still unknown. CDR3 size: 15 residues. Trimming at V came to 5 bases and at J to 4 bases, leaving 10 bases not matched to a gene. Germline lookup yields CDR1 MNHNS and CDR2 SASEGT. This sample was included in a study of T cells in Graves' hyperthyroidism and ophthalmopathy. Regarding the study as a whole: Most expanded thyroid clonotypes above 0.001 recurred in blood.

RNA transcripts yielded amplified TCR beta CDR3 regions. The HTBI set primed first-round TCR CDR3 RT-PCR. TCRdb re-derived calls from the multiplex PCR reads in MiXCR, one entry per CDR3 protein. Of over 400,000 distinct CDR3 sequences listed, under 25% are singletons. Clinical Activity Scores of at least 3, NOSPECS grades of at least 4 and durations under 3 months characterized ophthalmopathy patients. The specimen was blood. The TCR was taken from a woman in her seventies with Graves' ophthalmopathy. The rearrangement uses TRBV6-1 and TRBJ1-2; 7 bases map to TRBD1. CDR3 sequence reads: CASSLTRTGPYGYTF. CDR3 DNA sequence: TGTGCCAGCAGTCTGACCCGGACAGGCCCCTATGGCTACACCTTC.